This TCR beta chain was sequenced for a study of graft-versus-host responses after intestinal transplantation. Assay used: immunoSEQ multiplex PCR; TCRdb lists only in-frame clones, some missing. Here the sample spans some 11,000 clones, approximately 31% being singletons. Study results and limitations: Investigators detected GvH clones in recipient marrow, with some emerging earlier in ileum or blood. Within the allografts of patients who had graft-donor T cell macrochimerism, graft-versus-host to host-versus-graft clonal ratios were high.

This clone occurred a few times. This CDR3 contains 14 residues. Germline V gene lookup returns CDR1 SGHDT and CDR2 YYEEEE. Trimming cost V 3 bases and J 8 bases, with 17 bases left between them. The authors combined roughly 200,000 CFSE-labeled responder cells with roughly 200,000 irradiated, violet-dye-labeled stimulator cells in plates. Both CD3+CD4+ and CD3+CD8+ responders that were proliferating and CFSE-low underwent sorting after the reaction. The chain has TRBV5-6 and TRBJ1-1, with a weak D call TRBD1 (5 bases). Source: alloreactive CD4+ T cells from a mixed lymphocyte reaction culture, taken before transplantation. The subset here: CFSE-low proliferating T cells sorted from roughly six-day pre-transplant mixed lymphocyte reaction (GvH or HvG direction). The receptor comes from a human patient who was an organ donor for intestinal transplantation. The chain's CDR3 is CASSSPLTVTEAFF. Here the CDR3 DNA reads TGTGCCAGCAGCTCACCCCTGACAGTGACCGAAGCTTTCTTT.